The next 19 T cell receptor beta chains were all read from a single sample in a study of T cells in Graves' hyperthyroidism and ophthalmopathy. TCR beta CDR3 sequences were amplified from RNA transcripts. The HTBI primer set served for first-round RT-PCR of the TCR CDR3. TCRdb used MiXCR to reprocess the multiplex PCR reads, holding one entry per CDR3 protein. The sample yields about 260,000 distinct CDR3 sequences, about a sixth seen once. The sequencing sample was made of blood. These receptors originate from a woman aged 18-35 years with Graves' ophthalmopathy.

This clonotype has ten or more counts. The V and J genes are TRBV19 and TRBJ1-1; 9 nucleotides align to TRBD1. V shed 6 bases and J 3 bases; nucleotides not matched to a gene: 8. Germline lookup yields CDR1 LNHDA and CDR2 SQIVND (reference sequence). CDR3 length: 15 amino acids. The CDR3 loop reads CASSRTGTGYTEAFF. In DNA, the CDR3 is TGTGCCAGTAGCCGGACCGGGACAGGGTACACTGAAGCTTTCTTT.

The rearrangement joins TRBV12-3 or TRBV12-4 to TRBJ1-2, with 8 bases that match TRBD1. This CDR3 has 16 residues. Trimming took 6 bases from V and 0 from J; bases not matched to a gene: 9. The CDR3 region is CASSRTGILANYGYTF. The CDR3 bases are TGTGCCAGCAGCAGGACAGGGATCTTGGCTAACTATGGCTACACCTTC.

This clonotype was seen ten or more times. The rearrangement joins TRBV24-1 to TRBJ1-2; D perhaps matches TRBD1 (5 bases). V was cut by 2 bases and J by 2 bases, with 11 bases left in between. From germline, CDR1 is KGHDR and CDR2 SFDVKD. The CDR3 is 15 amino acids. CDR3 in DNA: TGTGCCACCAGTGATTCCGGGACGGTAAACTATGGCTACACCTTC. Translated, it gives CATSDSGTVNYGYTF.

This clonotype was found many times. The chain carries TRBV7-3 and TRBJ2-7; 11 nucleotides align to TRBD2. Germline trimming cut 1 base from V and 7 bases from J; bases unmatched to any gene: 9. This CDR3 is 16 amino acids long. CDR1 is SGHTA, CDR2 FQGTGA, per germline. The DNA for the CDR3 is TGTGCCAGCAGCTTAAACGGAGGGCTAGCGGGAGGTGAGCAGTACTTC. This translates into CASSLNGGLAGGEQYF. The full variable domain, completed using reference TRBV7-3 and TRBJ2-7, is GAGVSQTPSNKVTEKGKYVELRCDPISGHTALYWYRQSLGQGPEFLIYFQGTGAADDSGLPNDRFFAVRPEGSVSTLKIQRTERGDSAVYLCASSLNGGLAGGEQYFGPGTRLTVT.

This clonotype came up many times. V usage is TRBV24-1 and J usage is TRBJ2-1; 9 positions match TRBD2. The ends lost 4 bases at V and 8 bases at J; junction bases unmatched: 11. Germline CDR1 and CDR2: KGHDR and SFDVKD. The CDR3 is 16 amino acids. The CDR3 is CATSDPSGTSRHEQFF. The CDR3 DNA sequence: TGTGCCACCAGTGACCCCTCCGGGACTAGCCGTCATGAGCAGTTCTTC.

This clonotype has at least ten counts. The genes are TRBV30 and TRBJ2-3; TRBD1 aligns across 11 bases. Germline V CDR1 and CDR2: GTSNPN, SVGIG (reference sequence). There are 16 residues in the CDR3. Trimming cost V 4 bases and J 2 bases; bases outside gene matches: 8. The CDR3 spells CAWIPGTGGITDTQYF. CDR3 coding DNA: TGTGCCTGGATACCCGGGACAGGGGGGATCACAGATACGCAGTATTTT.

This clonotype was seen a single time. This chain joins TRBV7-3 and TRBJ1-1, with 9 nucleotides matching TRBD1. The V gene end was trimmed by 5 bases and the J gene end by 0 bases; junction bases not matched to a gene: 7. CDR3 length: 16 amino acids. Germline V gives CDR1 SGHTA, CDR2 FQGTGA. DNA for the CDR3: TGTGCCAGCAGCCCTGGGACAGGGAGATTGAACACTGAAGCTTTCTTT. Translation: CASSPGTGRLNTEAFF.

This clonotype was detected ten times or more. The chain links TRBV28 to TRBJ2-7; TRBD1 matches 10 bases. Per germline, CDR1 MDHEN and CDR2 SYDVKM. J lost 7 bases, V lost 7 bases, and 7 bases had no gene match. The CDR3 is made up of 13 amino acids. The CDR3 DNA reads TGTGCCAGCACGTCACGGGACAGGGGTGAGCAGTACTTC. This encodes CASTSRDRGEQYF.

The J gene is TRBJ1-1, the V gene TRBV5-1; D perhaps matches TRBD1 (6 bases). The CDR3 runs 14 residues. Trimming cost V 0 bases and J 4 bases, with 10 bases left between them. The germline gives CDR1 SGHRS, CDR2 YFSETQ. As DNA, the CDR3 is TGCGCCAGCAGCTTGGTCAGGGGCGGCACTGAAGCTTTCTTT. Protein product: CASSLVRGGTEAFF.

This clonotype occurred many times. The chain links TRBV5-1 to TRBJ1-1; D unresolved. The germline V gene encodes CDR1 SGHRS and CDR2 YFSETQ. The CDR3 is made up of 14 amino acids. V lost 1 base and J 1 base, leaving 8 bases between the germline ends. CDR3 in amino acids: CASSLTGKNTEAFF. Here the CDR3 DNA reads TGCGCCAGCAGCTTGACGGGTAAGAACACTGAAGCTTTCTTT. Complete variable domain (other parts from reference TRBV5-1 and TRBJ1-1): KAGVTQTPRYLIKTRGQQVTLSCSPISGHRSVSWYQQTPGQGLQFLFEYFSETQRNKGNFPGRFSGRQFSNSRSEMNVSTLELGDSALYLCASSLTGKNTEAFFGQGTRLTVV.

This chain connects TRBV4-1 to TRBJ1-4; D ambiguous. Germline CDR1 MGHRA, CDR2 YSYEKL. CDR3 size: 13 residues. The V gene lost 4 bases and the J gene lost 8 bases, with 11 bases spanning the gap. The CDR3 nucleotides read TGCGCCAGCAGCCTGGGAATAAGGGAAAAACTGTTTTTT. Translating it yields CASSLGIREKLFF.

J is TRBJ2-7 and V is TRBV11-1; 9 bases are a match to TRBD1. The J segment lost 7 bases and the V segment lost 6 bases, leaving 7 bases of the junction unmatched. Germline CDR1 and CDR2: SGHAT and FQDESV (reference sequence). This CDR3 is 13 amino acids long. DNA of the CDR3: TGTGCCAGCAGTCGGGACAGGGCGGAGGAGCAGTACTTC. Protein product: CASSRDRAEEQYF.

Ten or more counts support this clonotype. This chain's CDR3 is CASSLETSGRHEQFF. The CDR3, as DNA: TGCGCCAGCAGCTTGGAGACTAGCGGGAGACATGAGCAGTTCTTC. The J gene is TRBJ2-1, the V gene TRBV5-1, with 12 bases aligning to TRBD2. The CDR3 runs to 15 residues. V shed 0 bases and J 8 bases; nucleotides not matched to a gene: 3. Germline lookup yields CDR1 SGHRS and CDR2 YFSETQ.

This clonotype was found a few times. V is TRBV4-1 and J is TRBJ2-2; D tentatively reads TRBD1 or TRBD2 (6 bases each). The CDR3 is 16 residues long. V lost 2 bases and J 7 bases, leaving 17 bases between the germline ends. Germline-derived CDR1 and CDR2 are MGHRA and YSYEKL. CDR3 loop: CASSQRPSGAIGELFF. DNA of the CDR3: TGCGCCAGCAGCCAACGACCCTCGGGGGCTATCGGGGAGCTGTTTTTT.

In its sample, this clonotype was seen many times. The rearrangement links TRBV20-1 to TRBJ2-7, with 9 bases that match TRBD2. The germline V gene encodes CDR1 DFQATT and CDR2 SNEGSKA (reference sequence). The CDR3 has 14 residues. Trimming at V came to 4 bases and at J to 3 bases, leaving 7 bases not matched to a gene. In nucleotides, the CDR3 is TGCAGTGCTATGGGTGCGGGAGGGTACTACGAGCAGTACTTC. Translating gives CSAMGAGGYYEQYF.

There are many counts of this clonotype. The chain has TRBV28 and TRBJ1-4; tentatively, D is TRBD1 (6 bases). The CDR3 sequence is 14 residues long. CDR1 and CDR2 from the germline V gene are MDHEN and SYDVKM. V was cut by 5 bases and J by 8 bases, with 15 bases left in between. The CDR3 region is CASSETGPEEKLFF. CDR3 coding DNA: TGTGCCAGCAGTGAAACAGGGCCAGAGGAAAAACTGTTTTTT.

This clonotype was observed at least ten times. The rearrangement joins TRBV7-3 to TRBJ1-6, with a possible D match to TRBD1 (6 bases). Germline assignment: CDR1 SGHTA and CDR2 FQGTGA. Trimming took 5 bases from V and 6 from J, leaving 11 bases between them. This CDR3 is built from 14 residues. In DNA form, the CDR3 reads TGTGCCAGCAGCAAGACAGGCCGTAATTCACCCCTCCACTTT. Encoded protein: CASSKTGRNSPLHF.

This clonotype was picked up many times. V is TRBV12-3 or TRBV12-4 and J is TRBJ2-5, with TRBD2 matching 13 bases. The V and J ends lost 3 bases and 5 bases, in that order; junction bases with no gene match: 6. The CDR3 has 16 residues. As DNA, the CDR3 is TGTGCCAGCAGTTTCAGGACTAGCGGGGGCCTCGAGACCCAGTACTTC. It translates to CASSFRTSGGLETQYF.

On this clonotype itself: A much larger clone differs by one base, so this may be a read error. The chain has TRBV12-5 and TRBJ1-5; 10 nucleotides agree with TRBD1. The V gene end was trimmed by 4 bases and the J gene end by 7 bases; junction bases not matched to a gene: 10. The length of the CDR3 is 16 residues. From germline, CDR1 is LGHNT and CDR2 FRNRAP. DNA of the CDR3: TGTGCTAGTGGTTACCGGGACAGGGGAAGAGAACAGCCCCAGCATTTT. Amino acid sequence: CASGYRDRGREQPQHF.